The text below deals with one T cell receptor beta chain. The antigen is unknown. This specimen comes from a study of T cell responses to AZD1222 COVID-19 vaccine. The study's findings and limits: Spike-specific TCR breadth and depth rose after two AZD1222 doses. Baseline seropositivity occurred in only 5 to 7 AZD1222 recipients.

Assay used: immunoSEQ multiplex PCR; TCRdb lists only in-frame clones, some missing. Found here are 130,000 to 150,000 clones, 80% to 85% of them singletons; the top ten hold roughly 4.3%. The CDR3 covers 16 residues. Trimming took off 2 bases at V and 0 bases at J, with 10 bases between the two ends. Germline values: CDR1 MNHEY, CDR2 SVGAGI. This receptor was obtained from an adult in good health. Material: peripheral blood, obtained on day 0 of MenACWY control vaccination. The chain links TRBV6-5 to TRBJ1-4, with no clear D. As DNA, the CDR3 is TGTGCCAGCAGTTACGATCTAAGGACAACTAATGAAAAACTGTTTTTT. Amino acids: CASSYDLRTTNEKLFF.